The 27 T cell receptor beta chains presented below share a single source sample, sequenced in a study of T-cell reconstitution after alpha-beta-depleted transplantation in children. A TCRbeta library incorporating unique molecular identifiers was prepared. TCRdb re-analysed the PCR reads in MiXCR, keeping a single row per CDR3 protein. Of 350,000 to 450,000 distinct CDR3 sequences in the sample, 10% to 15% were seen once. Source: PBMCs, taken from the stem cell graft. These receptors came from a human donor who donated a stem cell graft to a child with Fanconi anemia.

The chain uses TRBV5-1 and TRBJ2-1; no definite D call. The germline CDR1 and CDR2 sequences are SGHRS and YFSETQ. The CDR3 spans 13 residues. The ends were cut back, 0 bases at V and 6 bases at J, with 7 bases in the middle. The CDR3 reads CASSLGQANEQFF. Written as DNA, the CDR3 is TGCGCCAGCAGCTTGGGGCAGGCCAATGAGCAGTTCTTC.

This clonotype was observed a handful of times. V usage is TRBV7-2 and J usage is TRBJ1-1, with no clear D. The germline CDR1 and CDR2 sequences are SGHTA and FQGNSA. This CDR3 region has 13 residues. The V and J ends lost 5 bases and 6 bases respectively, with 13 bases between them. The chain's CDR3 is CASSVVGKAEAFF. The CDR3 DNA reads as TGTGCCAGCAGCGTCGTGGGAAAGGCTGAAGCTTTCTTT.

The sample holds many counts of this clonotype. The rearrangement links TRBV29-1 to TRBJ2-2; D gene unclear. V shed 7 bases and J shed 7 bases, with 10 bases lying between them. CDR1 SQVTM and CDR2 ANQGSEA come from the germline V gene. The CDR3 is 11 amino acids. The CDR3 sequence is CSARVGGELFF. Here the CDR3 DNA reads TGCAGCGCTCGCGTAGGCGGGGAGCTGTTTTTT.

The J gene is TRBJ1-5, the V gene TRBV2; D not resolved. CDR1 SNHLY and CDR2 FYNNEI come from the germline V gene. There are 15 residues in the CDR3. Trimming left V 3 bases short and J 0 bases short, with 9 bases between. The CDR3 region has the DNA TGTGCCAGCAGTGAGCGGGGATCTAGCAATCAGCCCCAGCATTTT. This codes for CASSERGSSNQPQHF.

At least ten counts were recorded for this clonotype. The chain joins TRBV6-5 to TRBJ1-3; the D gene is possibly TRBD1 (6 bases). Germline V gives CDR1 MNHEY, CDR2 SVGAGI. The CDR3 has 14 residues. Trimming took 6 bases from V and 0 from J, leaving 9 bases between them. Here the CDR3 reads CASSPQGSGNTIYF. Here the CDR3 DNA reads TGTGCCAGCAGCCCACAGGGCTCTGGAAACACCATATATTTT.

This rearrangement joins TRBV28 to TRBJ1-5, with D perhaps TRBD1 (5 bases). The CDR3 is made up of 14 amino acids. Trimming took off 3 bases at V and 7 bases at J, with 13 bases between the two ends. Germline V gene lookup returns CDR1 MDHEN and CDR2 SYDVKM. The CDR3 reads CASSFSTAEQPQHF. The CDR3 region has the DNA TGTGCCAGCAGTTTTTCGACAGCAGAACAGCCCCAGCATTTT.

This clonotype was recorded many times. V usage is TRBV6-5 and J usage is TRBJ1-2, with TRBD1 matching over 7 bases. The CDR3 runs 16 residues. Germline V lookup: CDR1 MNHEY, CDR2 SVGAGI. With V trimmed by 7 bases and J by 0 bases, 11 bases remained unmatched. This CDR3 is CASMIRQGSANYGYTF. The DNA of the CDR3 is TGTGCCAGCATGATACGACAGGGCTCAGCTAACTATGGCTACACCTTC.

As for this clonotype: The final CDR3 position lacks the conserved phenylalanine or tryptophan, pointing to a likely read error. The J gene is TRBJ1-1, the V gene TRBV20-1; TRBD1 might be the D (6 bases). V lost 3 bases, J lost 4 bases, and 12 bases lay in between. Germline V gene sequence: CDR1 DFQATT, CDR2 SNEGSKA (reference sequence). The CDR3 has 13 amino acids. DNA for the CDR3: TGCAGTGCTAGGGTAGGGGGTGGCACTGAAGCTTTCTAT. This codes for CSARVGGGTEAFY.

The gene calls are TRBV29-1 and TRBJ2-4; the D gene is possibly TRBD2 (6 bases). The germline V and J ends were trimmed by 4 bases and 12 bases, with 19 bases remaining between them. This CDR3 spans 13 amino acids. Germline V gene sequence: CDR1 SQVTM, CDR2 ANQGSEA. CDR3 nucleotide sequence: TGCAGCGTTGTTGAGGGCATGGGGGGAAATCAGTACTTC. Translated, it gives CSVVEGMGGNQYF.

This clonotype was seen repeatedly, ten times or more. The V gene is TRBV2, the J gene TRBJ1-1; tentatively, D is TRBD1 (5 bases). This CDR3 is 13 amino acids long. Germline lookup yields CDR1 SNHLY and CDR2 FYNNEI. V was trimmed by 7 bases and J by 7 bases, leaving 16 bases between them. In DNA form, the CDR3 reads TGTGCCAGCACCAGGGTGAGGGAGGGTGAAGCTTTCTTT. This sequence encodes CASTRVREGEAFF.

V usage is TRBV11-2 and J usage is TRBJ2-7, with TRBD1 identical over 7 bases. This CDR3 is 19 amino acids long. The germline CDR1 and CDR2 sequences are SGHAT and FQNNGV. The V gene end was trimmed by 0 bases and the J gene end by 3 bases; junction bases not matched to a gene: 17. As DNA, the CDR3 is TGTGCCAGCAGCTTAGAGGTTAATGGTGGACAGGTGGAAGGCTACGAGCAGTACTTC. Translating it yields CASSLEVNGGQVEGYEQYF.

In the case of this clonotype: Because the CDR3 is missing its conserved closing phenylalanine or tryptophan, this is likely a read error. This rearrangement joins TRBV27 to TRBJ1-1, with D uncertain. CDR3 size: 15 residues. Trimming took off 4 bases at V and 3 bases at J, with 15 bases between the two ends. CDR1 MNHEY and CDR2 SMNVEV come from the germline V gene (reference sequence). CDR3 sequence (DNA): TGTGCCAGCAGTTCAACCCATAGGCCGGACACTGAAGCTTTCTCT. As protein: CASSSTHRPDTEAFS.

Many counts were recorded for this clonotype. This rearrangement joins TRBV29-1 to TRBJ2-2, with TRBD2 identical over 8 bases. Trimming took 6 bases from V and 7 from J; bases not matched to a gene: 25. This CDR3 region has 19 residues. Looked up from germline, CDR1 is SQVTM and CDR2 is ANQGSEA. In DNA form, the CDR3 reads TGCAGCGTCGCTTCCCCGGGGGGGCTCGCTCAAGCGCGGAGCGGGGAGCTGTTTTTT. It specifies CSVASPGGLAQARSGELFF.

The rearrangement uses TRBV20-1 and TRBJ1-5; D is unresolved. Germline V gene data show CDR1 as DFQATT and CDR2 as SNEGSKA (reference sequence). The CDR3 contains 13 residues. V lost 2 bases and J 6 bases, leaving 11 bases between the germline ends. CDR3 DNA sequence: TGCAGTGCTAGAATGGGTCAGAGTCAGCCCCAGCATTTT. This gives the protein CSARMGQSQPQHF.

This clonotype was counted only a few times. The chain couples TRBV20-1 to TRBJ1-4; D may be TRBD1 (5 bases). Germline CDR1 is DFQATT and CDR2 is SNEGSKA (reference sequence). The V gene lost 3 bases and the J gene lost 7 bases, with 12 bases spanning the gap. The CDR3 consists of 13 residues. The CDR3 DNA is TGCAGTGCTAGCGGAAGGGGTCTTGAAAAACTGTTTTTT. It translates to CSASGRGLEKLFF.

This clonotype was counted many times. The chain uses TRBV29-1 and TRBJ2-4, with TRBD1 as a possible D gene (5 bases). V lost 3 bases to trimming and J lost 9 bases, with 9 bases between them. Germline V CDR1 and CDR2: SQVTM, ANQGSEA. This CDR3 spans 11 amino acids. CDR3 sequence reads: CSVERQGIQYF. The CDR3 DNA is TGCAGCGTTGAGCGCCAGGGCATTCAGTACTTC.

The table lists this clonotype with a few counts. The chain combines TRBV5-1 with TRBJ2-5; unclear D gene. Between the trimmed V and J ends, which lost 0 bases and 5 bases, there was a span of 11 bases. This CDR3 spans 14 amino acids. The germline V gene has CDR1 SGHRS and CDR2 YFSETQ. CDR3 DNA: TGCGCCAGCAGCTTGGTTTATCCATCGGAGACCCAGTACTTC. This sequence encodes CASSLVYPSETQYF.

This sequence joins TRBV24-1 and TRBJ2-3, with TRBD1 identical over 8 bases. V lost 3 bases and J lost 3; bases outside the gene matches: 10. Germline loops: CDR1 KGHDR, CDR2 SFDVKD. The CDR3 contains 17 residues. The CDR3 spells CATSDHRTGMGTDTQYF. CDR3 sequence (DNA): TGTGCCACCAGTGATCATCGGACAGGGATGGGAACAGATACGCAGTATTTT.

The chain recombines TRBV12-5 with TRBJ1-6; D is undetermined. V was cut by 4 bases and J by 10 bases, with 8 bases left in between. Germline lookup yields CDR1 LGHNT and CDR2 FRNRAP. The CDR3 runs to 12 residues. Here the CDR3 reads CASGSPQSPLHF. The CDR3 DNA sequence: TGTGCTAGTGGTTCCCCCCAATCACCCCTCCACTTT. The whole variable domain, remainder taken from reference TRBV12-5 and TRBJ1-6, is DARVTQTPRHKVTEMGQEVTMRCQPILGHNTVFWYRQTMMQGLELLAYFRNRAPLDDSGMPKDRFSAEMPDATLATLKIQPSEPRDSAVYFCASGSPQSPLHFGNGTRLTVT.

The chain joins TRBV15 to TRBJ2-5; TRBD2 matches at 8 bases. Germline CDR1 and CDR2: LNHNV and YYDKDF (reference sequence). Trimming cost V 1 base and J 3 bases; bases outside gene matches: 13. The CDR3 covers 18 residues. The CDR3 coding sequence is TGTGCCACCAGCAGAGCGATAACAACCGGGACTAGGGAAGAGACCCAGTACTTC. Protein product: CATSRAITTGTREETQYF.

Many counts were recorded for this clonotype. This chain joins TRBV4-1 and TRBJ2-3; tentative D call: TRBD1 (6 bases). This CDR3 is 16 amino acids long. Germline CDR1 reads MGHRA; CDR2 reads YSYEKL. Trimming pared 1 base from V and 0 bases from J, leaving 11 bases between. The CDR3 protein is CASSQGFRGSTDTQYF. CDR3 bases: TGCGCCAGCAGCCAAGGTTTCAGGGGAAGCACAGATACGCAGTATTTT.

This clonotype was seen many times. This chain links TRBV5-4 with TRBJ1-1, with TRBD1 identical over 9 bases. Germline assignment: CDR1 SGHNT and CDR2 YYREEE (reference sequence). The CDR3 totals 14 residues. J lost 1 base, V lost 4 bases, and 2 bases had no gene match. CDR3 sequence: CASSRDRENTEAFF. The CDR3 coding sequence is TGTGCCAGCAGCCGGGACAGGGAGAACACTGAAGCTTTCTTT.

The chain combines TRBV2 with TRBJ1-2, with TRBD1 as a possible D gene (5 bases). The CDR3 contains 14 residues. With 3 bases removed from V and 3 bases from J, the gap between germline ends came to 11 bases. Per the germline V gene, CDR1 is SNHLY and CDR2 is FYNNEI. The CDR3 DNA is TGTGCCAGCAGTGAGCGACAGACCTACTATGGCTACACCTTC. Its protein product is CASSERQTYYGYTF.

The chain has TRBV12-3 or TRBV12-4 and TRBJ2-1; TRBD2 matches 9 bases. Trimming cost V 3 bases and J 9 bases; bases outside gene matches: 9. The CDR3 has 15 amino acids. The CDR3 loop reads CASSLRGGQSSEQFF. CDR3 nucleotide sequence: TGTGCCAGCAGTTTGCGGGGGGGCCAAAGTAGTGAGCAGTTCTTC.

This clonotype has a handful of counts. The gene calls are TRBV24-1 and TRBJ2-7; no clear D. The germline V gene encodes CDR1 KGHDR and CDR2 SFDVKD. Trimming took 9 bases from V and 5 from J, leaving 1 base between them. The CDR3 extends over 8 amino acids. This chain's CDR3 is CATDEQYV. CDR3 DNA sequence: TGTGCCACCGACGAGCAGTACGTC.

This clonotype was found many times. This chain connects TRBV5-1 to TRBJ2-5; maybe TRBD1 (6 bases). The CDR3 runs 12 residues. Germline CDR1 SGHRS, CDR2 YFSETQ. Trimming pared 3 bases from V and 4 bases from J, leaving 7 bases between. The CDR3 bases are TGCGCCAGCAGCTGGGGGCTAGAGACCCAGTACTTC. Its translation is CASSWGLETQYF. The variable domain in full, completed from reference TRBV5-1 and TRBJ2-5, reads KAGVTQTPRYLIKTRGQQVTLSCSPISGHRSVSWYQQTPGQGLQFLFEYFSETQRNKGNFPGRFSGRQFSNSRSEMNVSTLELGDSALYLCASSWGLETQYFGPGTRLLVL.

This clonotype was detected many times. The rearrangement links TRBV5-1 to TRBJ2-5; D unclear. V gave up 2 bases and J gave up 0 bases, with 8 bases separating them. The germline V gene encodes CDR1 SGHRS and CDR2 YFSETQ. This CDR3 has 14 residues. Written as DNA, the CDR3 is TGCGCCAGCAGCTTTGGAGAATACCAAGAGACCCAGTACTTC. This sequence encodes CASSFGEYQETQYF.